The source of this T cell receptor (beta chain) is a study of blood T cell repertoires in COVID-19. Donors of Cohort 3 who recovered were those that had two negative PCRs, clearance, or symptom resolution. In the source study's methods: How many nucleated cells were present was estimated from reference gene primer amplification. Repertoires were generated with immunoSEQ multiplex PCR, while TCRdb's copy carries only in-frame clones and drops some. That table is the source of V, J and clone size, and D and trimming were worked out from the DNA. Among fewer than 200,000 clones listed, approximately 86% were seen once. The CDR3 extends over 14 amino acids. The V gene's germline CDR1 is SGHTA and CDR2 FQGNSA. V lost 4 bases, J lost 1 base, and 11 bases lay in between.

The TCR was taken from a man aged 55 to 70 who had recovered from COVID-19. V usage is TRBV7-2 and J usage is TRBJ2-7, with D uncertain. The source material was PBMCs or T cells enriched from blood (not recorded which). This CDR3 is CASSSLVSSYEQYF. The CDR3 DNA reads TGTGCCAGCAGCTCGCTAGTCTCTTCCTACGAGCAGTACTTC.